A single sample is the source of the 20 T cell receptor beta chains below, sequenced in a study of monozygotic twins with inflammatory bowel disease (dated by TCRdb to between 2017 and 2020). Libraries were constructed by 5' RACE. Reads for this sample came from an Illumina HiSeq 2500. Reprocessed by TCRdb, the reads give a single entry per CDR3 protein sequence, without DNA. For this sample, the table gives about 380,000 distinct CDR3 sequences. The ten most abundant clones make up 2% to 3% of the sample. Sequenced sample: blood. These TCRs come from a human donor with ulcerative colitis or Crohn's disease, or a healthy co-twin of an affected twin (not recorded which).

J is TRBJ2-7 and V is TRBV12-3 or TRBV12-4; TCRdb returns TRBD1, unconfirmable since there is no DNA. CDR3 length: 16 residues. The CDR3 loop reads CASSLAQGLLTYEQYF.

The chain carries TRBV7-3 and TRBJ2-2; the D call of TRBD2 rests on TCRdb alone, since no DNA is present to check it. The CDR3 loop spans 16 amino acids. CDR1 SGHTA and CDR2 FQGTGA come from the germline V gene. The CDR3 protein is CASSLSSGANTGELFF.

This chain's CDR3 is CASSELQGVSYEQYF. The chain is built from TRBV4-2 and TRBJ2-7; TCRdb gives TRBD1 as the D gene, but with no DNA this cannot be confirmed. Germline CDR1 and CDR2: LGHNA and YNFKEQ. This CDR3 region has 15 residues.

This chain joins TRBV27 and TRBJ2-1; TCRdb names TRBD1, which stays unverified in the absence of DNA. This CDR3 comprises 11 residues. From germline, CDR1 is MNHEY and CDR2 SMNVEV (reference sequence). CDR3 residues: CASSRTGGVFF.

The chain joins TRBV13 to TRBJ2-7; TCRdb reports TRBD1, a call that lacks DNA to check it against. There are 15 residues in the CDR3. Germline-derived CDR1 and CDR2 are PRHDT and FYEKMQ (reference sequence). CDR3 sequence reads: CASSSEGSYSYEQYF.

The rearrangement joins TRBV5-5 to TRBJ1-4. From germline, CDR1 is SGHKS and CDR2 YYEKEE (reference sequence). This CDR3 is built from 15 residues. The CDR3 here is CASSLVQGQDEKLFF.

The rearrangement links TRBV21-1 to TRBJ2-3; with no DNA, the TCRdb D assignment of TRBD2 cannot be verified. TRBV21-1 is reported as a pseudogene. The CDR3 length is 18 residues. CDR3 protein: CASSTRRRGIRGADTQYF.

The CDR3 is CASSLQRGGLDEQFF. This rearrangement joins TRBV7-2 to TRBJ2-1; the TCRdb D gene call, TRBD2, has no DNA to confirm it. CDR1 and CDR2 (germline): SGHTA, FQGNSA. This CDR3 comprises 15 residues. The full variable domain, rest sourced from reference TRBV7-2 and TRBJ2-1, is GAGVSQSPSNKVTEKGKDVELRCDPISGHTALYWYRQSLGQGLEFLIYFQGNSAPDKSGLPSDRFSAERTGGSVSTLTIQRTQQEDSAVYLCASSLQRGGLDEQFFGPGTRLTVL.

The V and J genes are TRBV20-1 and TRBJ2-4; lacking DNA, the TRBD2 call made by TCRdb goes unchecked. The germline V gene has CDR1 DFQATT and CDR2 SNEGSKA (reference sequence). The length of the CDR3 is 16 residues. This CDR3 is CSAREGAGVAKNIQYF.

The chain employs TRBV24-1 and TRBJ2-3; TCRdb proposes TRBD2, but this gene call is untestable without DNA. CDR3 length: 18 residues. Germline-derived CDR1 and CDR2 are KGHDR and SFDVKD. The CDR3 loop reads CATSDLKTSGKRTDTQYF.

The CDR3 here is CSASTGGRYEQYF. The V gene is TRBV20-1, the J gene TRBJ2-7; TCRdb reports TRBD1, a call that lacks DNA to check it against. Germline loops: CDR1 DFQATT, CDR2 SNEGSKA (reference sequence). The CDR3 covers 13 residues.

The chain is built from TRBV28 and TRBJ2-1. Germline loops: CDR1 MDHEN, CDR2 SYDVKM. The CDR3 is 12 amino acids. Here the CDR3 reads CASSFDPNEQFF.

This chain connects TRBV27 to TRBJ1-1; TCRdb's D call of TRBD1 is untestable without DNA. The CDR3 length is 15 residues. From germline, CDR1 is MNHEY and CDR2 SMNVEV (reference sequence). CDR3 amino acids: CASSTPGAKGTEAFF.

CDR3 protein: CASTTGSGANVLTF. The V and J genes are TRBV7-9 and TRBJ2-6. The CDR3 extends over 14 amino acids. Looked up from germline, CDR1 is SEHNR and CDR2 is FQNEAQ (reference sequence).

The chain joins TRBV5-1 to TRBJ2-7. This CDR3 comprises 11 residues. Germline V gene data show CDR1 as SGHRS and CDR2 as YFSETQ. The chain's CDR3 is CASSLEGEQYF.

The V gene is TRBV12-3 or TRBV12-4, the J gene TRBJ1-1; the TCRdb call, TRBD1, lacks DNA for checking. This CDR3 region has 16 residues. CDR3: CASRGQILNMNTEAFF.

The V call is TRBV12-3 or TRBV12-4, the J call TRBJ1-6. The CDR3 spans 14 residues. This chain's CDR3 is CASSLALATPPLHF.

CDR3 region: CSVPGTSGSETQYF. J is TRBJ2-5 and V is TRBV29-1; without DNA, the TCRdb call of TRBD2 cannot be checked. Per the germline V gene, CDR1 is SQVTM and CDR2 is ANQGSEA. This CDR3 has 14 amino acids.

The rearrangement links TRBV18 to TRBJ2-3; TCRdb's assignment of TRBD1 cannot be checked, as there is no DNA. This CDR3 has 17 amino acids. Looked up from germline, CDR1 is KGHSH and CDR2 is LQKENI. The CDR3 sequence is CASSPRQGGSSTDTQYF.

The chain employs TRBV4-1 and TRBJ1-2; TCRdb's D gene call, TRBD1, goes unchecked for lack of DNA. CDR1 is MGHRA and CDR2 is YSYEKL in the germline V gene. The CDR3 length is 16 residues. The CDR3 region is CASSQEGGQSLHGYTF.